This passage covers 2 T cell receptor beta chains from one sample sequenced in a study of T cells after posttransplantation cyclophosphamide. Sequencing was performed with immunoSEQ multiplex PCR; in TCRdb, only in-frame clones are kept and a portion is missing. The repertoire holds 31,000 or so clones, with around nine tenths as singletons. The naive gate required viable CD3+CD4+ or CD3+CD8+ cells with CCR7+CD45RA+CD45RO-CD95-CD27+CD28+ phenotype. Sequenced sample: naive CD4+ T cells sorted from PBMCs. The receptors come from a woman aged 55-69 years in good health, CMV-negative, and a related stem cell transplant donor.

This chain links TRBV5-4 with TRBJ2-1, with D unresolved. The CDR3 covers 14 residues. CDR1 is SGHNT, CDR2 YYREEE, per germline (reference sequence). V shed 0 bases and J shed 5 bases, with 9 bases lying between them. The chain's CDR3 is CASSLGLVDNEQFF. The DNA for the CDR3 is TGTGCCAGCAGCTTGGGATTAGTCGACAATGAGCAGTTCTTC.

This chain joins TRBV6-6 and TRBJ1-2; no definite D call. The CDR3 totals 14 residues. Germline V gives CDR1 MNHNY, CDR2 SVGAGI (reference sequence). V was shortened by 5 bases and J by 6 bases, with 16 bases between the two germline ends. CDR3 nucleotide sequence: TGTGCCAGCAGTAGCGGGCCTGGGAAACATGGCTACACCTTC. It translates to CASSSGPGKHGYTF.